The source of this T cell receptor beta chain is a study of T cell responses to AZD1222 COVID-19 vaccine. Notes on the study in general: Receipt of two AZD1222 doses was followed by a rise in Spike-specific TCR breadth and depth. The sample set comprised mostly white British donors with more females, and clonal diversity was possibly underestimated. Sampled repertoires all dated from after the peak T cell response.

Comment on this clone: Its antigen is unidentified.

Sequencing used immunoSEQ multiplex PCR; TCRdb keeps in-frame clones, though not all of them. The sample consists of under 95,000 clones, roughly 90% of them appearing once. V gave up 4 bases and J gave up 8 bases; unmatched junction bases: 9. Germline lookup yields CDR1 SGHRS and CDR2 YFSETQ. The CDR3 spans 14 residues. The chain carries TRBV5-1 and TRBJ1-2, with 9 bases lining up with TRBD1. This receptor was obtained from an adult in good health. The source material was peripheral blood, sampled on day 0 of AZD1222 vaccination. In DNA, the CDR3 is TGCGCCAGCAGCCCCGGGACAGGGAATTTCGGCTACACCTTC. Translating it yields CASSPGTGNFGYTF.